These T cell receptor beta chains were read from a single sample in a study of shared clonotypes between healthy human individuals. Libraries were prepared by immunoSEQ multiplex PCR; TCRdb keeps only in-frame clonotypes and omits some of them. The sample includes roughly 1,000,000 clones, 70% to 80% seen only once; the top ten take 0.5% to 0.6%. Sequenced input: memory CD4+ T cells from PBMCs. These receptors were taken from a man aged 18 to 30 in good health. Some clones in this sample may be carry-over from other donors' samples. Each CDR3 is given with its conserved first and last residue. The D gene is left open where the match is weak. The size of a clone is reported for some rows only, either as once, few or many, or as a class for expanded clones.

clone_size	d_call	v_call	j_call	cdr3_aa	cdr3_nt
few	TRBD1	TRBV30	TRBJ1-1	CAWSEYRGSEAFF	TGTGCCTGGAGTGAATACAGGGGCTCTGAAGCTTTCTTT
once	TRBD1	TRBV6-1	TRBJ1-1	CASSASQRGGQGRKAFF	TGTGCCAGCAGTGCCAGCCAGAGAGGGGGACAGGGGCGGAAAGCTTTCTTT
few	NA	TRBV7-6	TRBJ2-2	CASSLAPPRELVRRELFF	TGTGCCAGCAGCTTAGCGCCCCCTCGGGAGTTGGTCAGGAGGGAGCTGTTTTTT
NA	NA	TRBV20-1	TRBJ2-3	CSASQEPAQYF	TGCAGTGCTTCTCAGGAGCCCGCGCAGTATTTT
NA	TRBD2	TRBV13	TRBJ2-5	CASSSPRASGSLGETQYF	TGTGCCAGCAGCTCCCCCAGGGCTAGCGGGAGTTTGGGAGAGACCCAGTACTTC
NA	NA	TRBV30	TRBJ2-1	CAWSVHFNEQFF	TGTGCCTGGAGTGTACATTTCAATGAGCAGTTCTTC
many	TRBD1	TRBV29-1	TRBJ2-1	CSALRDRGYNEQFF	TGCAGCGCGCTCCGGGACAGGGGCTACAATGAGCAGTTCTTC
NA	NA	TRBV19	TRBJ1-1	CASSIQGGNTEAFF	TGTGCCAGTAGTATTCAGGGTGGGAACACTGAAGCTTTCTTT
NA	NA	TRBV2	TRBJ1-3	CASTAGPNTIYF	TGTGCCAGCACCGCCGGACCAAACACCATATATTTT
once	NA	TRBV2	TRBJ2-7	CASSAEGGVPYEQYF	TGTGCCAGCAGTGCCGAGGGCGGTGTACCCTACGAGCAGTACTTC
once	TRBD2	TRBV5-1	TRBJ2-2	CASTLGTSGSPGELFF	TGCGCCAGCACCTTGGGGACTAGCGGGAGCCCCGGGGAGCTGTTTTTT
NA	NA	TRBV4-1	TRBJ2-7	CASSQPPSWGEQYF	TGCGCCAGCAGCCAACCCCCCTCTTGGGGGGAGCAGTACTTC
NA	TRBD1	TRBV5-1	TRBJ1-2	CASSFGTGEGYTF	TGCGCCAGCAGCTTCGGGACAGGGGAGGGCTACACCTTC
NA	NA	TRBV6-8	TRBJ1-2	CASRNQNREVKGYTF	TGTGCCAGCCGTAACCAGAACAGGGAAGTTAAAGGCTACACCTTC
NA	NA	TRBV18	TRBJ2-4	CASSPSGAAGKNIQYF	TGTGCCAGCTCACCGTCAGGGGCAGCCGGCAAAAACATTCAGTACTTC
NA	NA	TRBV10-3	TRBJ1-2	CAISTDQEGYGYTF	TGTGCCATCAGTACCGACCAAGAGGGCTATGGCTACACCTTC
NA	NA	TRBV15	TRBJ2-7	CATSRETGTRSYEQYF	TGTGCCACCAGCAGAGAAACCGGGACCAGGTCCTACGAGCAGTACTTC
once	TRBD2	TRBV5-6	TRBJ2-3	CASSRGSSGRSTDTQYF	TGTGCCAGCAGCCGCGGGTCAAGCGGGAGGAGTACAGATACGCAGTATTTT
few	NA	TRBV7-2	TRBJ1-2	CASSLSPGGDGYTF	TGTGCCAGCAGCTTAAGCCCGGGAGGCGATGGCTACACCTTC
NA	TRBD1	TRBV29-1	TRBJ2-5	CSVVTGGETQYF	TGCAGCGTCGTTACAGGGGGAGAGACCCAGTACTTC
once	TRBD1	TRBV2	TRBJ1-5	CASSRDRYSNQPQHF	TGTGCCAGCTCTCGGGACAGGTATAGCAATCAGCCCCAGCATTTT
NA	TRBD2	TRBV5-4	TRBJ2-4	CASSLAGGRAKNIQYF	TGTGCCAGCAGCTTGGCCGGCGGGAGAGCCAAAAACATTCAGTACTTC
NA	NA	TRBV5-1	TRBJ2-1	CASSAPRGSGNEQFF	TGCGCCAGCAGCGCGCCTAGAGGTTCGGGCAATGAGCAGTTCTTC
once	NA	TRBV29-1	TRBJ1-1	CSVAVQGGTEAFF	TGCAGCGTTGCCGTACAGGGAGGCACTGAAGCTTTCTTT
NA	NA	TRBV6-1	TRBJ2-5	CASSRDFQETQYF	TGTGCCAGCTCCCGGGACTTCCAAGAGACCCAGTACTTC
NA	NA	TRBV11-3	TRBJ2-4	CASSPPGAKNIQYF	TGTGCCAGCAGCCCACCAGGGGCCAAAAACATTCAGTACTTC
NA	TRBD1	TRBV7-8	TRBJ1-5	CASSTLRGTGGRQPQHF	TGTGCCAGCAGCACCCTCCGTGGGACAGGAGGGCGGCAGCCCCAGCATTTT
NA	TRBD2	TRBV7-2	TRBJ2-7	CASSLGTSSYEQYF	TGTGCCAGCAGCTTAGGGACTAGTTCCTACGAGCAGTACTTC
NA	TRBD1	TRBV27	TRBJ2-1	CASSSGTGSREQFF	TGTGCCAGCAGTTCCGGGACAGGATCCCGAGAGCAGTTCTTC
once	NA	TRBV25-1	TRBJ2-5	CASSTPGRPETQYF	TGTGCCAGCAGTACCCCGGGTCGGCCGGAGACCCAGTACTTC
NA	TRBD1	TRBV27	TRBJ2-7	CASRYVGTGSYEQYF	TGTGCCAGCAGATATGTCGGGACAGGGTCGTACGAGCAGTACTTC
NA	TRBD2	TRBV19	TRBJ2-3	CASSRGLAGGRGTQYF	TGTGCCAGTAGCCGGGGACTAGCGGGAGGACGTGGTACGCAGTATTTT
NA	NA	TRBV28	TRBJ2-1	CASKMGAGEQFF	TGTGCCAGTAAGATGGGGGCAGGTGAGCAGTTCTTC
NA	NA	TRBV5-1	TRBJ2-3	CASSWTWVGPNTQYF	TGCGCCAGCAGCTGGACATGGGTTGGCCCTAATACGCAGTATTTT
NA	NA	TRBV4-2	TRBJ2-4	CASSQGGYAKNIQYF	TGTGCCAGCAGCCAGGGAGGATATGCCAAAAACATTCAGTACTTC
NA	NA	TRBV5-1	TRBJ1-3	CASRETSHSGNTIYF	TGCGCCAGCCGAGAGACAAGTCACTCTGGAAACACCATATATTTT
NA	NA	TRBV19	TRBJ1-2	CASSIGVQDGYTF	TGTGCCAGTAGTATAGGTGTGCAGGATGGCTACACCTTC
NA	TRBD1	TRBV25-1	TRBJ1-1	CASSDGTGGNTEAFF	TGTGCCAGCAGTGATGGGACAGGAGGGAACACTGAAGCTTTCTTT
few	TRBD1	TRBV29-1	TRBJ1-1	CSVRGQDTEAFF	TGCAGCGTCAGGGGGCAGGACACTGAAGCTTTCTTT
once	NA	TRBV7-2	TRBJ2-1	CASSLLAGGEQFF	TGTGCCAGCAGCTTATTGGCGGGTGGTGAGCAGTTCTTC
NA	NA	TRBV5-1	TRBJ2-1	CASASESFEQFF	TGCGCCAGCGCCTCGGAGAGCTTTGAGCAGTTCTTC
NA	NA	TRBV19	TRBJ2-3	CASSIARTDTQYF	TGTGCCAGTAGTATAGCGCGTACAGATACGCAGTATTTT
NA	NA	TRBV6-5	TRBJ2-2	CASTSSTGELFF	TGTGCCAGCACGTCTAGCACCGGGGAGCTGTTTTTT
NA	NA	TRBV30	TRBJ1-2	CASLYGYTF	TGTGCCTCCCTTTATGGCTACACCTTC
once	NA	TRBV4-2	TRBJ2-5	CASSQDATRETQYF	TGTGCCAGCAGCCAAGACGCTACTAGGGAGACCCAGTACTTC
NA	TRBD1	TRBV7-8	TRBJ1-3	CASSLTSGTGRGTIYF	TGTGCCAGCAGCTTGACGTCCGGGACAGGGAGGGGCACCATATATTTT
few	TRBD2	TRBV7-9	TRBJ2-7	CASTRGGVIYEQYF	TGTGCCAGCACTCGGGGGGGCGTGATCTACGAGCAGTACTTC
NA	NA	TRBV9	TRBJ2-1	CASSGGPIPWGEQFF	TGTGCCAGCAGCGGGGGACCGATCCCCTGGGGTGAGCAGTTCTTC
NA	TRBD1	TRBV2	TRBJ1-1	CASSNRGTEAFF	TGTGCCAGCAGTAACAGGGGCACTGAAGCTTTCTTT
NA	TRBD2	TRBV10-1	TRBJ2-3	CASSDLRLAPTQYF	TGCGCCAGCAGTGACCTCCGACTAGCCCCTACGCAGTATTTT